This T cell receptor beta chain is from a study of T-cell reconstitution after alpha-beta-depleted transplantation in children. The V gene's germline CDR1 is MNHNS and CDR2 SASEGT. The CDR3 covers 12 residues. V lost 0 bases and J 10 bases, leaving 8 bases between the germline ends. Unique molecular identifiers were incorporated during preparation of the TCRbeta library. One entry per CDR3 protein, called by TCRdb with MiXCR from the PCR reads. The repertoire holds some 840,000 distinct CDR3 sequences, with 15% to 20% as singletons. The sequenced sample was PBMCs, mostly from graft donor cells, obtained 360 days after TCRalphabeta/CD19-depleted stem cell transplant. This sequence originates from a male patient younger than 18 who had a stem cell transplant for acute lymphoblastic leukemia, so the T cells may come from the graft donor. The V gene is TRBV6-1, the J gene TRBJ2-3, with D possibly matching TRBD2 (5 bases). The CDR3: CASSEASVAQYF. The CDR3 DNA reads TGTGCCAGCAGTGAAGCTAGCGTTGCGCAGTATTTT.